This TCR beta chain was documented in a study of cytotoxic CD8 clonotypes in ibrutinib-treated CLL. Study as a whole: Patients attained about 25 partial and 2 complete responses; at median about 74 months, approximately 15 remained remitted while around twelve progressed. Study-wide results and limits: The study found baseline clonality above age-matched healthy donors, tracking circulating CD8+ T-cell counts. Public clonotypes, found uncommonly, either contracted or stayed stable on treatment.

Of note for this clone: Its target is not known.

The authors obtained around 2 micrograms of genomic DNA from cryopreserved PBMCs for TCR beta libraries. Trimming stripped 3 bases from V and 2 bases from J, with 14 bases between. The CDR3 extends over 16 amino acids. CDR1 and CDR2 from the germline V gene are ENHRY and SYGVKD. Only in-frame clones appear in the TCRdb table, and some are missing; sequencing was by immunoSEQ multiplex PCR. The data show about 25,000 clones, 55% to 70% seen once. The rearrangement links TRBV10-3 to TRBJ1-3, with D possibly matching TRBD1 (5 bases). Sequencing used PBMCs, obtained at disease progression, from a patient treated with ibrutinib. This clonotype originated in a human donor with chronic lymphocytic leukemia. The CDR3 DNA sequence: TGTGCCATCAGTGAAAATTGGGGGAGCACTGGAAACACCATATATTTT. This gives the protein CAISENWGSTGNTIYF.